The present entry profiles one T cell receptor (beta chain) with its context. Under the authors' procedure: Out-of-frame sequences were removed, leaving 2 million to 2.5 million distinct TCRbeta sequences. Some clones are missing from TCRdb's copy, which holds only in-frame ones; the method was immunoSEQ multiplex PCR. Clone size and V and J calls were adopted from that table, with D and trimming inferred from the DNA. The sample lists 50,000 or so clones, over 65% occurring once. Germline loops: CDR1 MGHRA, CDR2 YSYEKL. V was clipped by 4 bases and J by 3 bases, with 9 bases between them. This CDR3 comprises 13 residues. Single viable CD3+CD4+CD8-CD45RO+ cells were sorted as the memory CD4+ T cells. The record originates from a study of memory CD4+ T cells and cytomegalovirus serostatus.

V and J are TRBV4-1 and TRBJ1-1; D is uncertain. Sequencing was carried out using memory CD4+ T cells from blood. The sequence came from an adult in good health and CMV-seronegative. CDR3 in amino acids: CASSLRRDTEAFF. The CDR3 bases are TGCGCCAGCAGCCTCCGGAGGGACACTGAAGCTTTCTTT.